Following are 9 T cell receptor beta chains from one sample sequenced in a study of blood T cell repertoires in COVID-19. Here immunoSEQ multiplex PCR was the method, and the copy in TCRdb shows in-frame clones only, minus some. This sample has roughly 400,000 clones, with just under 90% found just once. Sequencing was done on a sample of PBMCs or T cells enriched from blood (not recorded which). All receptors derive from a woman in her 30s who had recovered from COVID-19.

The chain links TRBV28 to TRBJ1-2; no definite D call. The CDR3 length is 15 residues. Germline CDR1 MDHEN, CDR2 SYDVKM. V dropped 5 bases and J dropped 4 bases, with 17 bases sitting between them. CDR3 protein: CASSLLREDLYGYTF. The DNA of the CDR3 is TGTGCCAGCAGTCTCTTGAGGGAAGATCTCTATGGCTACACCTTC.

The rearrangement joins TRBV5-5 to TRBJ1-1; TRBD1 is a possible D gene (5 bases). Trimming pared 4 bases from V and 9 bases from J, leaving 25 bases between. CDR1 is SGHKS and CDR2 is YYEKEE in the germline V gene (reference sequence). CDR3 length: 16 residues. Here the CDR3 DNA reads TGTGCCAGCAGCGTCGGAGGAGGGGTTTTGGGGAGTAAAGCTTTCTTT. Translation: CASSVGGGVLGSKAFF.

The chain joins TRBV4-3 to TRBJ1-1; weak D call: TRBD1 (6 bases). Per germline, CDR1 LGHNA and CDR2 YSLEER. Trimming stripped 0 bases from V and 5 bases from J, with 16 bases between. This CDR3 region has 16 residues. DNA for the CDR3: TGCGCCAGCAGCCAAGATGTGTTGGGGGCGAAGACTGAAGCTTTCTTT. Residues: CASSQDVLGAKTEAFF.

The chain carries TRBV24-1 and TRBJ1-2, with D possibly matching TRBD1 (5 bases). In germline, CDR1 is KGHDR, CDR2 SFDVKD. V dropped 6 bases and J dropped 4 bases, with 8 bases sitting between them. The CDR3 contains 12 residues. The chain's CDR3 is CATSPGPYGYTF. The CDR3 bases are TGTGCCACCAGTCCAGGGCCCTATGGCTACACCTTC.

The chain joins TRBV18 to TRBJ1-4; D possibly corresponds to TRBD1 (6 bases). From germline, CDR1 is KGHSH and CDR2 LQKENI. Between the trimmed V and J ends, which lost 0 bases and 8 bases, there was a span of 16 bases. The CDR3 runs 16 residues. The CDR3 is CASSPPSGAGREKLFF. CDR3 nucleotides: TGTGCCAGCTCACCACCGTCAGGGGCCGGTCGCGAAAAACTGTTTTTT.

This rearrangement joins TRBV5-8 to TRBJ1-3; D remains ambiguous. Germline values: CDR1 SGHTS, CDR2 YDEGEE. CDR3 length: 12 residues. V lost 1 base, J lost 3 bases, and 2 bases lay in between. CDR3 sequence: CASSLLGNTIYF. In DNA, the CDR3 is TGTGCCAGCAGCTTGCTTGGAAACACCATATATTTT.

The rearrangement uses TRBV19 and TRBJ1-1; TRBD1 matches at 8 bases. The germline V gene has CDR1 LNHDA and CDR2 SQIVND (reference sequence). Losses at the gene ends were 4 bases for V and 5 bases for J; bases not matched to a gene: 6. The CDR3 consists of 14 residues. The CDR3 loop reads CASSRQGRGTEAFF. The CDR3 DNA reads TGTGCCAGTAGTAGACAGGGGAGGGGGACTGAAGCTTTCTTT.

The chain joins TRBV28 to TRBJ2-2, with D uncertain. Per the germline V gene, CDR1 is MDHEN and CDR2 is SYDVKM. The CDR3 length is 11 residues. Trimming took 5 bases from V and 9 from J, leaving 7 bases between them. Written as DNA, the CDR3 is TGTGCCAGCAGTAGCTCGCGGGAGCTGTTTTTT. Translation: CASSSSRELFF.

The chain links TRBV28 to TRBJ2-1; no clear D. The germline V and J ends were trimmed by 7 bases and 0 bases, with 4 bases remaining between them. Germline V CDR1 and CDR2: MDHEN, SYDVKM. CDR3 length: 12 residues. The CDR3 sequence: CASTGSYNEQFF. The CDR3, as DNA: TGTGCCAGCACGGGCTCCTACAATGAGCAGTTCTTC.